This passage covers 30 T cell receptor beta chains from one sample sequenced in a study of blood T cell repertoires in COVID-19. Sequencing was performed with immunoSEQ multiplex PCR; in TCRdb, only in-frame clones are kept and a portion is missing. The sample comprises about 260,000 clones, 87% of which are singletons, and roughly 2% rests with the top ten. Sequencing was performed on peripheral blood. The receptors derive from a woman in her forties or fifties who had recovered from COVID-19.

The chain's CDR3 is CASTYRFETQYF. The CDR3 region has the DNA TGTGCCAGCACCTACAGGTTCGAGACCCAGTACTTC. The V call is TRBV3-1 (or the pseudogene TRBV3-2), the J call TRBJ2-5; D may be TRBD1 (5 bases). This CDR3 is 12 amino acids long. With 7 bases removed from V and 5 bases from J, the gap between germline ends came to 11 bases. Germline V gene lookup returns CDR1 LGHDT and CDR2 YNNKEL (reference sequence).

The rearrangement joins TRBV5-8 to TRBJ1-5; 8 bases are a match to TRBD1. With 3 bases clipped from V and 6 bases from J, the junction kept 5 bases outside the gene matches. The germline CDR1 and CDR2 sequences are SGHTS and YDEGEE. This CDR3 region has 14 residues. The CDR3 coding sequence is TGTGCCAGCAGCTCCAGGGGGCTGGGTCAGCCCCAGCATTTT. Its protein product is CASSSRGLGQPQHF.

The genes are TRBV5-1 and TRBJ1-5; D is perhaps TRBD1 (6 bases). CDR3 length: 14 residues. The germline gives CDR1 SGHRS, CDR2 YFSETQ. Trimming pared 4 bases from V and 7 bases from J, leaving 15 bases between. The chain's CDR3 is CASSPRGGGQPQHF. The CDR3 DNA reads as TGCGCCAGCAGCCCCCGTGGGGGCGGGCAGCCCCAGCATTTT.

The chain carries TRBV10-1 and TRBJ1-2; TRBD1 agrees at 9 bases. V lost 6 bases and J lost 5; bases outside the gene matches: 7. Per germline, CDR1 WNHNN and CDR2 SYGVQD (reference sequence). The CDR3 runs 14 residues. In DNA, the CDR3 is TGCGCCAGCAGCGAACAGGGGGCTAGGTATGGCTACACCTTC. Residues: CASSEQGARYGYTF.

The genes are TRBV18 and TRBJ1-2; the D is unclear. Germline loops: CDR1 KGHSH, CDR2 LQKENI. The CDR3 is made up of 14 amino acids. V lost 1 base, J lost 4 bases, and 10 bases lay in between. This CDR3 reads CASSPLLSTYGYTF. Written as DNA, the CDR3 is TGTGCCAGCTCACCACTACTTTCTACCTATGGCTACACCTTC.

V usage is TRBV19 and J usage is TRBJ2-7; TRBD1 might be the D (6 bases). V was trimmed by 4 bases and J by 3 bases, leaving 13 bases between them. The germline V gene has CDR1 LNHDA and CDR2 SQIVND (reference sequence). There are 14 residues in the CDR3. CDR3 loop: CASSRTGTIYEQYF. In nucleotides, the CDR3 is TGTGCCAGTAGTAGAACAGGGACCATCTACGAGCAGTACTTC.

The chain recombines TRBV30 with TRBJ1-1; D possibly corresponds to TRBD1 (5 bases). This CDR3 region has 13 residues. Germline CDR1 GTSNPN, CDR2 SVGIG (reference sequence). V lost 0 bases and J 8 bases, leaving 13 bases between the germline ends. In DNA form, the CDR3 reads TGTGCCTGGAGTGTGGGACTCCTTAAAGAAGCTTTCTTT. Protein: CAWSVGLLKEAFF.

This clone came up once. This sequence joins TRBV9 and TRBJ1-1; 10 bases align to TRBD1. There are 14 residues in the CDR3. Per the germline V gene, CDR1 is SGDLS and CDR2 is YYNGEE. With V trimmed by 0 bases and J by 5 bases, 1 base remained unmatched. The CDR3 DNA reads TGTGCCAGCAGCGTAGTGGGACAGGGGACTGAAGCTTTCTTT. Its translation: CASSVVGQGTEAFF.

The CDR3 region is CASSSLRMGADDGYTF. CDR3 nucleotide sequence: TGTGCCAGCAGCTCCCTTCGGATGGGGGCGGATGATGGCTACACCTTC. The chain employs TRBV7-2 and TRBJ1-2, with a weak D call TRBD1 (6 bases). Germline loops: CDR1 SGHTA, CDR2 FQGNSA. The CDR3 has 16 amino acids. V lost 4 bases to trimming and J lost 6 bases, with 21 bases between them.

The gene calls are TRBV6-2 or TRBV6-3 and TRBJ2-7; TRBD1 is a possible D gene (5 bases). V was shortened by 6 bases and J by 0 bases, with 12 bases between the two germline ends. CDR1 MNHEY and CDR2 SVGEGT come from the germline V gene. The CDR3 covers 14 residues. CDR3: CASSHLQDSYEQYF. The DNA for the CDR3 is TGTGCCAGCAGCCACCTACAGGACTCCTACGAGCAGTACTTC.

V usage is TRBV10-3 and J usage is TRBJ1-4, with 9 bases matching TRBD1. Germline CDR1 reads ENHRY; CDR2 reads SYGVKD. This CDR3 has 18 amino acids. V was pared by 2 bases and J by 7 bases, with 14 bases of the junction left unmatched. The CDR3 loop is CAISENLGQGISGEKLFF. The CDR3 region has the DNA TGTGCCATCAGTGAGAACTTGGGACAGGGAATCAGCGGTGAAAAACTGTTTTTT.

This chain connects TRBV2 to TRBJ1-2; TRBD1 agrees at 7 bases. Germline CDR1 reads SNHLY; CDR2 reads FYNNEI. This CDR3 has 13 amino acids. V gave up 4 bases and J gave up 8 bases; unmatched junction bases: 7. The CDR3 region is CASSVTGEDGYTF. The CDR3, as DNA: TGTGCCAGCAGTGTAACAGGGGAGGACGGCTACACCTTC.

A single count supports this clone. CDR3 residues: CASSLTLASDTQYF. CDR3 nucleotides: TGTGCCAGCAGCTTAACCCTAGCTTCGGATACGCAGTATTTT. The chain has TRBV11-2 and TRBJ2-3; possible D gene TRBD2, 5 bases. This CDR3 comprises 14 residues. Germline lookup yields CDR1 SGHAT and CDR2 FQNNGV. V lost 2 bases to trimming and J lost 6 bases, with 12 bases between them.

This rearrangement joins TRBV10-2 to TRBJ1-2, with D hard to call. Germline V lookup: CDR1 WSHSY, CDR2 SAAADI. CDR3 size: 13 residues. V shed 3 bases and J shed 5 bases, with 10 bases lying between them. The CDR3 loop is CASSDSGKYGYTF. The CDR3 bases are TGCGCCAGCAGTGATTCGGGAAAGTATGGCTACACCTTC.

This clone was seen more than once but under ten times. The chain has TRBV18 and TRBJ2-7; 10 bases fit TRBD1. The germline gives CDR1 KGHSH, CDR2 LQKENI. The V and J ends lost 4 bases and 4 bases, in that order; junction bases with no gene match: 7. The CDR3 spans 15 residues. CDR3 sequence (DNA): TGTGCCAGCTCACTCTTTGGGACAGGGGCGTACGAGCAGTACTTC. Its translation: CASSLFGTGAYEQYF. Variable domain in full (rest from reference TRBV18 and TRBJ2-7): NAGVMQNPRHLVRRRGQEARLRCSPMKGHSHVYWYRQLPEEGLKFMVYLQKENIIDESGMPKERFSAEFPKEGPSILRIQQVVRGDSAAYFCASSLFGTGAYEQYFGPGTRLTVT.

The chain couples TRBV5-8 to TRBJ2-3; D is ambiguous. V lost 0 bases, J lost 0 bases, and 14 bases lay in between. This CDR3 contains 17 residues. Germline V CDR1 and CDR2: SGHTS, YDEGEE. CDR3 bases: TGTGCCAGCAGCTTGGCTGGCAGGCGCCTTAGCACAGATACGCAGTATTTT. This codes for CASSLAGRRLSTDTQYF. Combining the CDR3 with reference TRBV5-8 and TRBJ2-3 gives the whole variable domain EAGVTQSPTHLIKTRGQQATLRCSPISGHTSVYWYQQALGLGLQFLLWYDEGEERNRGNFPPRFSGRQFPNYSSELNVNALELEDSALYLCASSLAGRRLSTDTQYFGPGTRLTVL.

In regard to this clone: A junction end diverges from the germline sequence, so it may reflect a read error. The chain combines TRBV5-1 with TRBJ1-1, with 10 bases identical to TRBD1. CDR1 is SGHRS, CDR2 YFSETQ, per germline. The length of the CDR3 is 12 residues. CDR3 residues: CASSLDRGEAFF. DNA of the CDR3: TGCGCCAGCAGTTTGGACAGGGGGGAAGCTTTCTTT.

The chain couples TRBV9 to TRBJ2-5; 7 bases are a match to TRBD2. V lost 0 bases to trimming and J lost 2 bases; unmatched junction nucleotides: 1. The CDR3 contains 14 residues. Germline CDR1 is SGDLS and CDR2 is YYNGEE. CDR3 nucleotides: TGTGCCAGCAGCGTAGTCGGGGGGCAAGAGACCCAGTACTTC. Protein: CASSVVGGQETQYF.

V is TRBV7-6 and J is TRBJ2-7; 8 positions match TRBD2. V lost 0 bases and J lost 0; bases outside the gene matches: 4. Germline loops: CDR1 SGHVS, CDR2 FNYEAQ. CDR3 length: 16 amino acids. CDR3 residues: CASSLAISGASYEQYF. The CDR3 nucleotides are TGTGCCAGCAGCTTAGCCATTAGCGGGGCCTCCTACGAGCAGTACTTC. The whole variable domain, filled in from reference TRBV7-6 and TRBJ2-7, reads GAGVSQSPRYKVTKRGQDVALRCDPISGHVSLYWYRQALGQGPEFLTYFNYEAQQDKSGLPNDRFSAERPEGSISTLTIQRTEQRDSAMYRCASSLAISGASYEQYFGPGTRLTVT.

The CDR3 spells CASLDRGRLYGGKLFF. CDR3 in DNA: TGTGCCAGTCTCGACAGGGGGCGTCTTTATGGAGGAAAACTGTTTTTT. The V and J genes are TRBV19 and TRBJ1-4, with TRBD1 matching over 10 bases. CDR1 LNHDA and CDR2 SQIVND come from the germline V gene (reference sequence). With 8 bases clipped from V and 10 bases from J, the junction kept 16 bases outside the gene matches. This CDR3 is 16 amino acids long.

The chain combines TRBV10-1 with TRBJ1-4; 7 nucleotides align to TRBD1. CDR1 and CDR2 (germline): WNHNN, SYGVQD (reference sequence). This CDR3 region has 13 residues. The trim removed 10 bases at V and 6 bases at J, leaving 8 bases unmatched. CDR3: CANQTGKDEKLFF. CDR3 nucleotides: TGCGCCAACCAGACAGGGAAGGATGAAAAACTGTTTTTT.

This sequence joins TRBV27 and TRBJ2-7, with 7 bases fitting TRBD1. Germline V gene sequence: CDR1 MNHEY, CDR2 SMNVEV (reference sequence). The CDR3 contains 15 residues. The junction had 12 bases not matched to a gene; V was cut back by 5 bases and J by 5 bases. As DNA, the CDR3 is TGTGCCAGCAGTACACCCTACAGGGGAATGGACGAGCAGTACTTC. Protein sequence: CASSTPYRGMDEQYF.

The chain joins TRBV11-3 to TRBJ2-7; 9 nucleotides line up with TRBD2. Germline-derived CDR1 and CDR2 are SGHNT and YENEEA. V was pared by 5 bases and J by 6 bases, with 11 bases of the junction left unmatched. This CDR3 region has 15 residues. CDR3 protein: CASSPQAGGLTEQYF. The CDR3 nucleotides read TGTGCCAGCAGCCCCCAAGCGGGGGGCCTGACCGAGCAGTACTTC.

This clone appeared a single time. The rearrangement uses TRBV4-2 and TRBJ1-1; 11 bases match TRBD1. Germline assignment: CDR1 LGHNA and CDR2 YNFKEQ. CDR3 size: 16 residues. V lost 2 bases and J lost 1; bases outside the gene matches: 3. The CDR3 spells CASSQPGQGANTEAFF. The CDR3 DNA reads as TGTGCCAGCAGCCAACCCGGACAGGGGGCGAACACTGAAGCTTTCTTT.

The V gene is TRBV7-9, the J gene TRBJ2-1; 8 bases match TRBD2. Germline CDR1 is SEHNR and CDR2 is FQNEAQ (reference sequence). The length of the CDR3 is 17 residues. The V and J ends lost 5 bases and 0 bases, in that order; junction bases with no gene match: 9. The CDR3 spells CASSASGSASSYNEQFF. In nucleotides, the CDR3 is TGTGCCAGCAGCGCGAGCGGGAGTGCTAGCTCCTACAATGAGCAGTTCTTC. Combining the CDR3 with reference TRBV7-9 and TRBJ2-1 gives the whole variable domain DTGVSQNPRHKITKRGQNVTFRCDPISEHNRLYWYRQTLGQGPEFLTYFQNEAQLEKSRLLSDRFSAERPKGSFSTLEIQRTEQGDSAMYLCASSASGSASSYNEQFFGPGTRLTVL.

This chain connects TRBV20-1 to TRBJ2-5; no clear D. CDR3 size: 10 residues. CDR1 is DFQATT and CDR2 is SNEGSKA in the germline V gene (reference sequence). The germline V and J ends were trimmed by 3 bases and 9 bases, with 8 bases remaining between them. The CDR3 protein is CSASRGPQYF. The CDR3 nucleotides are TGCAGTGCTAGTCGAGGTCCCCAGTACTTC.

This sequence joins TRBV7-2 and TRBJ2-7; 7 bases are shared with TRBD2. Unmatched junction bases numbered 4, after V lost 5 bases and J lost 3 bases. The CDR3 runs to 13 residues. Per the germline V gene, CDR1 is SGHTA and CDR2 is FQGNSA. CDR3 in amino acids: CASSLPGGYEQYF. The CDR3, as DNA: TGTGCCAGCAGCCTCCCGGGGGGCTACGAGCAGTACTTC.

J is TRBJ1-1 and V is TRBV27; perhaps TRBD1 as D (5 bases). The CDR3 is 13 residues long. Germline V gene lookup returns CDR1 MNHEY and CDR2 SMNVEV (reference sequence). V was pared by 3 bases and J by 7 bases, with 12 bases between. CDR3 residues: CASSFDGGFEAFF. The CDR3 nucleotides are TGTGCCAGCAGTTTCGATGGGGGGTTTGAAGCTTTCTTT.

CDR3 in amino acids: CASSQNRGPYGYTF. CDR3 nucleotides: TGTGCCAGCAGCCAGAACAGGGGGCCCTATGGCTACACCTTC. The V gene is TRBV7-2, the J gene TRBJ1-2, with 9 bases matching TRBD1. V lost 5 bases, J lost 4 bases, and 5 bases stayed unmatched. The germline V gene has CDR1 SGHTA and CDR2 FQGNSA. The CDR3 runs to 14 residues.

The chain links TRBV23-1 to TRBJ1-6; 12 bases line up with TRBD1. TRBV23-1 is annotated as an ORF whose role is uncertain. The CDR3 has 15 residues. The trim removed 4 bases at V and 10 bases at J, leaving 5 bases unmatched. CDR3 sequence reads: CASSPGQGAGSPLHF. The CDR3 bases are TGCGCCAGCAGTCCGGGACAGGGGGCAGGATCACCCCTCCACTTT.